This TCR beta chain was observed in a study of CD8+ T cells in alopecia areata. CDR3 length equals 15 residues. V was trimmed by 5 bases and J by 2 bases, leaving 17 bases between them. Germline loops: CDR1 SGHDT, CDR2 YYEEEE. Sequencing used cDNA as its template, made by extracting RNA and reverse transcribing it. Profiling relied on immunoSEQ multiplex PCR, and the TCRdb table lists in-frame clones only, not all of them. The sample includes about 200,000 clones, more than 30% of them seen just once. Described treatment: oral pan-JAK inhibitor, 5-10 mg twice daily. Study-wide results and limits: During tofacitinib treatment, many expanded lesional clones remained in scalp and blood. Researchers say the link of baseline CD8+ expansion to response remains uncertain, with one nonresponder. Clonality in the scalp and expanded CD8+ clones ranked among the top 100 were significantly decreased by tofacitinib.

To note about this clone: Antigen unknown.

This receptor was identified in a human donor with alopecia areata. This chain uses TRBV5-6 with TRBJ2-7; D is uncertain. Sequencing was performed on CD4+ T cells sorted from blood, taken at week 34, from a patient treated with tofacitinib. CDR3 amino acids: CASRLTGSGAYEQYF. CDR3 nucleotides: TGTGCCAGCAGGCTGACTGGTTCTGGGGCCTACGAGCAGTACTTC.